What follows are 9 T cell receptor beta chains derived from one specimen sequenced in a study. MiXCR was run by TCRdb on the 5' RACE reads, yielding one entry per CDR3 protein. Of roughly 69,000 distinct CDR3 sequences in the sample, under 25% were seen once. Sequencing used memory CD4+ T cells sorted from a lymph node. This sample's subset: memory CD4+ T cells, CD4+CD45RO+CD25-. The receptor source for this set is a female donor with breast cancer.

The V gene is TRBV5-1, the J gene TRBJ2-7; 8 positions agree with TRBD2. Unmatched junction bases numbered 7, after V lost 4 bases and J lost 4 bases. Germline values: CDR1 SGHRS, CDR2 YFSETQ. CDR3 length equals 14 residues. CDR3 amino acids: CASSTSGREYEQYF. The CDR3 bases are TGCGCCAGCAGCACAAGCGGGAGAGAGTACGAGCAGTACTTC.

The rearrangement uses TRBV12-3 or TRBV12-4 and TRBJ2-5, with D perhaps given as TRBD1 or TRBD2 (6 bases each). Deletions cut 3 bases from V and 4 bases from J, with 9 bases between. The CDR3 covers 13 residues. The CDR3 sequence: CASSFGGRETQYF. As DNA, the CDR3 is TGTGCCAGCAGTTTTGGGGGGCGAGAGACCCAGTACTTC.

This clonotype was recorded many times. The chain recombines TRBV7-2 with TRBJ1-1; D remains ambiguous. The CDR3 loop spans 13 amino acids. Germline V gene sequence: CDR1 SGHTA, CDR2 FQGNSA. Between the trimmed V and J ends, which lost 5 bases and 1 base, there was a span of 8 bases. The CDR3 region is CASSGYKNTEAFF. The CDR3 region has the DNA TGTGCCAGCAGCGGATACAAGAACACTGAAGCTTTCTTT.

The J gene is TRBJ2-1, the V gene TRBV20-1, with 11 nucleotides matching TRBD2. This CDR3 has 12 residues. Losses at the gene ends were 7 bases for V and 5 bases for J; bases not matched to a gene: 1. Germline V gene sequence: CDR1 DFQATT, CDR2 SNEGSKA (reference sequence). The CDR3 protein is CSGLAGNNEQFF. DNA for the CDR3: TGCAGTGGACTAGCGGGAAACAATGAGCAGTTCTTC.

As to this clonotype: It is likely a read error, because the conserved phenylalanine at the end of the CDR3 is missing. CDR3 bases: TGCAGCGTAGAGGCTGGGCATGGCTACACCTCC. Translation gives CSVEAGHGYTS. V gene TRBV29-1 combines with J gene TRBJ1-2; D ambiguous. V lost 6 bases and J lost 6, with 11 bases in between. Germline lookup yields CDR1 SQVTM and CDR2 ANQGSEA. The CDR3 consists of 11 residues.

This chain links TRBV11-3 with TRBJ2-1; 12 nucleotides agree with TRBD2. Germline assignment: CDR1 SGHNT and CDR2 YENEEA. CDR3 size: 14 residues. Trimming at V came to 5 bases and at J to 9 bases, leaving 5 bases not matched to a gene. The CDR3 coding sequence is TGTGCCAGCAGCACTCTAGCGGGGGGGCTTGAGCAGTTCTTC. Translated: CASSTLAGGLEQFF.

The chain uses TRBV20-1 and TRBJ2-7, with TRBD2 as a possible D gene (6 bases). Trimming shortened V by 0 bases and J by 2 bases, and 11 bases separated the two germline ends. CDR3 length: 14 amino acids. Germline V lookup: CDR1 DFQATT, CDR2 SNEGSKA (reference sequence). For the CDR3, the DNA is TGCAGTGCTAGAGATCCTGGGACTCCCTACGAGCAGTACTTC. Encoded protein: CSARDPGTPYEQYF.

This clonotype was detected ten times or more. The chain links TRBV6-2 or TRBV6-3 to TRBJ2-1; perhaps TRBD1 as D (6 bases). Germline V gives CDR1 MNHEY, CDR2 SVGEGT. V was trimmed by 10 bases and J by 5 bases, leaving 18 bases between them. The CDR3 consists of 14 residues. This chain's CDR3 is CATKEGGVHNEQFF. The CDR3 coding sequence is TGTGCCACTAAAGAAGGGGGAGTCCACAATGAGCAGTTCTTC.

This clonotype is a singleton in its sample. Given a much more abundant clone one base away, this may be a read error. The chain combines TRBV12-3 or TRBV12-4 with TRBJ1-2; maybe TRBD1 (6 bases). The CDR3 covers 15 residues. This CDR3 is CTSSLKTGPRGGYTF. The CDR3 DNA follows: TGTACCAGCAGTCTAAAAACAGGGCCCCGAGGAGGCTACACCTTC.